This TCR beta chain was retrieved from a study of T cells in Graves' hyperthyroidism and ophthalmopathy. Study conclusions and caveats: Most expanded thyroid clonotypes above 0.001 also appeared in blood.

This clonotype was counted ten times or more. The antigen remains undetermined. There were TCR beta CDR3 regions amplified from RNA transcripts. The HTBI set primed first-round TCR CDR3 RT-PCR. TCRdb itself ran the multiplex PCR reads through MiXCR, one entry per CDR3 protein. The sample shows hundreds of thousands of distinct CDR3 sequences, less than 30% of them seen only once. Trimming took 6 bases from V and 3 from J, leaving 11 bases between them. CDR3 length: 13 residues. Per germline, CDR1 LNHDA and CDR2 SQIVND (reference sequence). The V call is TRBV19, the J call TRBJ1-2; D is undetermined. The receptor comes from a middle-aged man with Graves' hyperthyroidism that later progressed to Graves' ophthalmopathy. Sequencing used blood. In nucleotides, the CDR3 is TGTGCCAGTAGGGAAAAACGAGACTATGGCTACACCTTC. Translation: CASREKRDYGYTF.